The clone carrying this TCR beta chain was picked up many times. The antigen remains unidentified. The germline V gene has CDR1 MNHEY and CDR2 SVGAGI. After removal of 8 bases from V and 3 bases from J, the junction contained 13 bases not matched to a gene. CDR3 length equals 17 residues. The data were obtained in a study of T cells after yellow fever vaccination. TCR cDNA was made by 5'RACE template switching, adding a universal primer site and UMIs. TCRdb processed the 5' RACE reads anew with MiXCR; each CDR3 protein has one entry. The top ten hold just over 40% of the sample, which has 99,000 or so distinct CDR3 sequences, approximately 5.5% seen once. Whole-study findings and limits: Among primary-vaccination clones, most reappeared after the booster, at 95% to 96% for CD4 and roughly 88% for CD8.

The sample was CD8+ T cells sorted from PBMCs, taken 10 days after the yellow fever booster vaccination. The receptor's source is a man between 18 and 29 years old who received the YFV17D yellow fever vaccine. V and J are TRBV6-5 and TRBJ2-6; 7 bases match TRBD1. The CDR3 sequence is CASSKQGVLFGANVLTF. The DNA for the CDR3 is TGTGCCAGCTCGAAGCAGGGGGTGTTATTTGGGGCCAACGTCCTGACTTTC.